This TCR beta chain appears in the sequencing data of a study of T cell repertoires in cytomegalovirus infection. For the study at large: Public signatures in TCR beta pointed to CMV infection and matching HLA type. Study-wide points: The ex vivo response was dominated by HLA-C-restricted CMV-specific TCR beta clonotypes. Public TCR beta family frequency separated CMV-and-HLA carriers, including in an independent cohort.

The V gene lost 7 bases and the J gene lost 0 bases, with 13 bases spanning the gap. Germline CDR1 and CDR2: SQVTM and ANQGSEA. The CDR3 loop spans 14 amino acids. Regarding this clonotype: Its specificity is unknown.

TCRdb recomputed calls from the reads with MiXCR, one row per CDR3 protein. The table shows 150,000 to 200,000 distinct CDR3 sequences, with roughly 30% occurring only once. V is TRBV29-1 and J is TRBJ1-5; D gene unclear. This TCR derives from a human donor in good health (CMV status not recorded). Some clones in this sample may be carry-over from other donors' samples. The sample taken for sequencing was PBMCs. The CDR3 is CSARTDNSNQPQHF. The DNA of the CDR3 is TGCAGCGCCCGGACGGATAATAGCAATCAGCCCCAGCATTTT.